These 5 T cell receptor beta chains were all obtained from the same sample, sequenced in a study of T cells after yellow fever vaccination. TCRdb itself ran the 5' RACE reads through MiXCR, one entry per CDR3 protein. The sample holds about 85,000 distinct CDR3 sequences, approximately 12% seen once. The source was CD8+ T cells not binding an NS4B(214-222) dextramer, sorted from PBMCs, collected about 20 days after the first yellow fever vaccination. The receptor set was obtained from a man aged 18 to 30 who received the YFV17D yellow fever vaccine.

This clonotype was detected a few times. CDR3 sequence reads: CASSQDYGQLYEQYF. The CDR3, as DNA: TGCGCCAGCAGCCAAGATTACGGGCAACTGTACGAGCAGTACTTC. The rearrangement joins TRBV4-3 to TRBJ2-7; D is unclear. Germline CDR1 and CDR2: LGHNA and YSLEER. The length of the CDR3 is 15 residues. V was pared by 0 bases and J by 4 bases, with 13 bases between.

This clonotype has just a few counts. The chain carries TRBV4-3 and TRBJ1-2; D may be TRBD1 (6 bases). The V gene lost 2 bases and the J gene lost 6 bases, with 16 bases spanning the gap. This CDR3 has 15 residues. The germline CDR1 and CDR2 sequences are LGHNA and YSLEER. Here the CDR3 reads CASSQSRLGANGYTF. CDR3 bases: TGCGCCAGCAGCCAATCGCGTTTGGGGGCCAATGGCTACACCTTC.

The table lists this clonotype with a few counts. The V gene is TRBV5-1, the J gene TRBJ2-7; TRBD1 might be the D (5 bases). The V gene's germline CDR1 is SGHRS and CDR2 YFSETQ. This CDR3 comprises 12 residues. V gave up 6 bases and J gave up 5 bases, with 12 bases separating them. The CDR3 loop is CASTGLWHEQYV. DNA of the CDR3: TGCGCCAGCACAGGGCTCTGGCACGAGCAGTACGTC.

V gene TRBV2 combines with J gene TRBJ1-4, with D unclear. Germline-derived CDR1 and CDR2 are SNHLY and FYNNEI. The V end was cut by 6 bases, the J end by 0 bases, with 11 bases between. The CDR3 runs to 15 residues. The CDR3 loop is CASRLRGTTNEKLFF. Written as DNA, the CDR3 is TGTGCCAGCAGATTAAGAGGGACAACTAATGAAAAACTGTTTTTT.

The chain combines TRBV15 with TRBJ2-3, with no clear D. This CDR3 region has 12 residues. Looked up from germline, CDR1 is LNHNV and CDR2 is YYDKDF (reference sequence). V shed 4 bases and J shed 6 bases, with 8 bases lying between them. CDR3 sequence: CATSTARDTQYF. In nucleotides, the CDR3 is TGTGCCACCAGCACCGCCCGGGATACGCAGTATTTT.